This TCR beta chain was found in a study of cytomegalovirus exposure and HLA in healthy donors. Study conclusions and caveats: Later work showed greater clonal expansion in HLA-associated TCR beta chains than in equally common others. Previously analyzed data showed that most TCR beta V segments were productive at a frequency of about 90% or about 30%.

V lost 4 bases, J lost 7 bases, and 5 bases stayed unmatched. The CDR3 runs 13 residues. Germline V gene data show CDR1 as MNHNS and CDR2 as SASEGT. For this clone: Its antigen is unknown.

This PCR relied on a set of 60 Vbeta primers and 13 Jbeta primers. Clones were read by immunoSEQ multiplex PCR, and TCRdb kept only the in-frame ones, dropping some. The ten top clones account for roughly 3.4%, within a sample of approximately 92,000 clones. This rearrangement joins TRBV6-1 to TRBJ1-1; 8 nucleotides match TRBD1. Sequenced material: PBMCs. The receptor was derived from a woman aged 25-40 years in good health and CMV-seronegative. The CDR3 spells CASSVQGVVEAFF. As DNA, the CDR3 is TGTGCCAGCAGTGTACAGGGGGTGGTTGAAGCTTTCTTT.